This T cell receptor beta chain was documented in a study of CD8 T cells in Susac syndrome. The authors sequenced TCR beta from blood CD8+ and CD4+ T cells. Those who served as multiple sclerosis controls were treatment-naive patients with stable or active relapsing-remitting disease. RNA was extracted with the RNeasy kit, and a quantity of roughly 0.45 to 1 ug was reverse transcribed using random hexamers. Across 54 Vbeta and 13 Jbeta, TCR beta CDR3 was amplified with immunoSEQ multiplex PCR. MiXCR, run by TCRdb on the immunoSEQ multiplex PCR reads, gives a single entry per CDR3 protein. The data hold some 150,000 distinct CDR3 sequences, with approximately 94% observed a single time. Per germline, CDR1 GTSNPN and CDR2 SVGIG (reference sequence). This CDR3 is built from 13 residues. The J segment lost 3 bases and the V segment lost 5 bases, leaving 6 bases of the junction unmatched.

The source of this sequence is a human donor with multiple sclerosis. Sequenced: CD8+ T cells from PBMCs. The genes are TRBV30 and TRBJ1-2, with 7 bases identical to TRBD1. The CDR3 loop is CAWDITGDYGYTF. In DNA form, the CDR3 reads TGTGCCTGGGACATCACAGGGGACTATGGCTACACCTTC.